This T cell receptor (beta chain) was identified during a study of shared clonotypes between healthy human individuals. Study-wide context: Every donor yielded three CD4 naive, three CD4 memory, two CD8 naive and one CD8 memory plate.

CD45RO-negative CD8 cells positively selected for CCR7 made up the naive population, which excluded terminally differentiated effector memory CD45RA+ cells. All of the donors resided in Nashville, Tennessee, and each was a Caucasian adult. Genomic DNA belonging to each subset was distributed in equal measure over several immunoSEQ plates. Authors' processing steps: For the immunoSEQ data, sequences were junction-only without quality scores, so filtering differed. Some clones are missing from TCRdb's copy, which holds only in-frame ones; the method was immunoSEQ multiplex PCR. Clone size and V and J calls were adopted from that table, with D and trimming inferred from the DNA. This table has about 1,800,000 clones, just under 95% appearing once. Germline assignment: CDR1 SGDLS and CDR2 YYNGEE. CDR3 length: 13 amino acids. With 3 bases removed from V and 3 bases from J, the gap between germline ends came to 10 bases.

This chain uses TRBV9 with TRBJ2-7; D unclear. The sequencing sample was made of naive CD8+ T cells sorted from blood. This TCR was recovered from a man aged 18 to 29 in good health. Written as DNA, the CDR3 is TGTGCCAGCAGCGCCTCCCCCGACTACGAGCAGTACTTC. This sequence encodes CASSASPDYEQYF. Supplemented by reference TRBV9 and TRBJ2-7, the full variable domain reads DSGVTQTPKHLITATGQRVTLRCSPRSGDLSVYWYQQSLDQGLQFLIQYYNGEERAKGNILERFSAQQFPDLHSELNLSSLELGDSALYFCASSASPDYEQYFGPGTRLTVT.